This TCR beta chain was sequenced in a study of T-cell reconstitution after alpha-beta-depleted transplantation in children. With 3 bases clipped from V and 1 base from J, the junction kept 11 bases outside the gene matches. Germline CDR1 is SGHVS and CDR2 is FQNEAQ. The CDR3 is 17 residues long. The TCRbeta library was prepared with unique molecular identifiers. Using its own MiXCR run on the PCR reads, TCRdb lists one record per CDR3 protein. The sample contains around 370,000 distinct CDR3 sequences, about 9.4% of which appear only once. This clonotype originated in a human donor who donated a stem cell graft to a child with acute lymphoblastic leukemia. The chain carries TRBV7-8 and TRBJ1-1, with 7 bases aligning to TRBD1. The specimen was PBMCs from the stem cell graft donor, collected from the stem cell graft. This CDR3 reads CASSFRDRKGGNTEAFF. CDR3 in DNA: TGTGCCAGCAGCTTCCGGGACAGAAAGGGTGGGAACACTGAAGCTTTCTTT.